These T cell receptor beta chains were read from a single sample in a study of cytomegalovirus exposure and HLA in healthy donors. Here immunoSEQ multiplex PCR was the method, and the copy in TCRdb shows in-frame clones only, minus some. The table lists about 190,000 clones, roughly 80% of them singletons. Sequencing used PBMCs. These receptors were collected from a man aged 50 to 60 in good health and CMV-seronegative. Each CDR3 is given with its conserved first and last residue. Fields, in order: J gene, D gene, V gene, clone size, CDR3 DNA, CDR3 protein. The D gene is left open where the match is weak. A clone size is listed for some rows: how often the clone was seen (once, few, many), or a class if it is expanded.

J gene: TRBJ2-7
D gene: TRBD1
V gene: TRBV7-9
clone size: NA
CDR3 DNA: TGTTCCAGCAGCTTATACCAGGGGGCTAGCACCTACGAGCAGTACTTC
CDR3 protein: CSSSLYQGASTYEQYF

J gene: TRBJ2-1
D gene: TRBD2
V gene: TRBV10-2
clone size: NA
CDR3 DNA: TGCGCCAGCAGGGAGGGAAAAGCGGGGGGTTCCTACAATGAGCAGTTCTTC
CDR3 protein: CASREGKAGGSYNEQFF

J gene: TRBJ2-7
D gene: NA
V gene: TRBV13
clone size: NA
CDR3 DNA: TGTGCCAGCAGCCCCATCTACGAGCAGTACTTC
CDR3 protein: CASSPIYEQYF

J gene: TRBJ1-4
D gene: TRBD1
V gene: TRBV7-2
clone size: NA
CDR3 DNA: TGTGCCAGCAGCCCGACAGGGGATAATGAAAAACTGTTTTTT
CDR3 protein: CASSPTGDNEKLFF

J gene: TRBJ1-6
D gene: TRBD1
V gene: TRBV4-3
clone size: NA
CDR3 DNA: TGCGCCAGCAGCCAAGAACAGGGGAGAAATTCACCCCTCCACTTT
CDR3 protein: CASSQEQGRNSPLHF

J gene: TRBJ2-3
D gene: TRBD2
V gene: TRBV27
clone size: once
CDR3 DNA: TGTGCCAGCAGCCTAGCGGGGGGAAGCACAGATACGCAGTATTTT
CDR3 protein: CASSLAGGSTDTQYF

J gene: TRBJ1-6
D gene: TRBD1
V gene: TRBV10-1
clone size: NA
CDR3 DNA: TGCGCCCGATCACAGGGGAATCTAGGAAATTCACCCCTCCACTTT
CDR3 protein: CARSQGNLGNSPLHF

J gene: TRBJ2-7
D gene: NA
V gene: TRBV7-2
clone size: NA
CDR3 DNA: TGTGCCAGCAGCTTAGCCTCAGGGTCCTACGAGCAGTACTTC
CDR3 protein: CASSLASGSYEQYF

J gene: TRBJ2-1
D gene: NA
V gene: TRBV7-8
clone size: NA
CDR3 DNA: TGTGCCAGCAGCCACCGGGAAGCTCAGTTCTTC
CDR3 protein: CASSHREAQFF

J gene: TRBJ2-7
D gene: NA
V gene: TRBV21-1
clone size: NA
CDR3 DNA: TGTGCCAGCAGCACCAGGGGCTGTGCTCTCCACGAGCAGTACTTC
CDR3 protein: CASSTRGCALHEQYF

J gene: TRBJ1-4
D gene: NA
V gene: TRBV2
clone size: NA
CDR3 DNA: TGTGCCAGCAGTGGGACAGATGAAAAACTGTTTTTT
CDR3 protein: CASSGTDEKLFF

J gene: TRBJ1-2
D gene: TRBD1
V gene: TRBV29-1
clone size: few
CDR3 DNA: TGCAGCACTGGGACAGCCACCTATGGCTACACCTTC
CDR3 protein: CSTGTATYGYTF

J gene: TRBJ1-1
D gene: TRBD1
V gene: TRBV19
clone size: NA
CDR3 DNA: TGTGCCAGTCTCTCCCGGGACAGGGCCGCTGAAGCTTTCTTT
CDR3 protein: CASLSRDRAAEAFF

J gene: TRBJ1-4
D gene: NA
V gene: TRBV11-2
clone size: NA
CDR3 DNA: TGTGCCAGCAGCCCTTACGGATCAGGTGAAAAACTGTTTTTT
CDR3 protein: CASSPYGSGEKLFF

J gene: TRBJ2-3
D gene: TRBD2
V gene: TRBV7-6
clone size: NA
CDR3 DNA: TGTGCCAGCAGCTCCTCCCGCGGGGGGCGGGCAGATACGCAGTATTTT
CDR3 protein: CASSSSRGGRADTQYF

J gene: TRBJ1-4
D gene: TRBD1
V gene: TRBV10-3
clone size: NA
CDR3 DNA: TGTGCCATCAGCCAGACAGGGTCGGATGAAAAACTGTTTTTT
CDR3 protein: CAISQTGSDEKLFF

J gene: TRBJ1-2
D gene: NA
V gene: TRBV2
clone size: NA
CDR3 DNA: TGTGCCAGCAGTGAATCTTCCTATGGCTACACCTTC
CDR3 protein: CASSESSYGYTF

J gene: TRBJ2-7
D gene: NA
V gene: TRBV18
clone size: once
CDR3 DNA: TGTGCCAGCTTAAACGACGGAGCTTCATACGAGCAGTACTTC
CDR3 protein: CASLNDGASYEQYF

J gene: TRBJ2-1
D gene: NA
V gene: TRBV6-4
clone size: NA
CDR3 DNA: TGTGCCAGCAGTCAGACCCCCGGAGGCTACAATGAGCAGTTCTTC
CDR3 protein: CASSQTPGGYNEQFF

J gene: TRBJ1-6
D gene: NA
V gene: TRBV5-6
clone size: NA
CDR3 DNA: TGTGCCAGCAGCAGCATGGGGCAGGGTGGGTCACCCCTCCACTTT
CDR3 protein: CASSSMGQGGSPLHF

J gene: TRBJ2-1
D gene: TRBD2
V gene: TRBV4-3
clone size: NA
CDR3 DNA: TGCGCCAGCAGCCAAGGATGGGCTAGCGGTCCACGAAGCTCCTACAATGAGCAGTTCTTC
CDR3 protein: CASSQGWASGPRSSYNEQFF

J gene: TRBJ2-3
D gene: TRBD2
V gene: TRBV13
clone size: NA
CDR3 DNA: TGTGCCAGCAGCTTAGGGGTGACTAGCGGGGGCACAGATACGCAGTATTTT
CDR3 protein: CASSLGVTSGGTDTQYF

J gene: TRBJ1-1
D gene: NA
V gene: TRBV18
clone size: NA
CDR3 DNA: TGTGCCAGCTCACTATTGCCCCCAGGGAACACTGAAGCTTTCTTT
CDR3 protein: CASSLLPPGNTEAFF

J gene: TRBJ1-1
D gene: NA
V gene: TRBV30
clone size: NA
CDR3 DNA: TGTGCCTGGGGTTGGGCGAACACTGAAGCTTTCTTT
CDR3 protein: CAWGWANTEAFF

J gene: TRBJ1-2
D gene: NA
V gene: TRBV6-6
clone size: NA
CDR3 DNA: TGTGCCAGCAGTTACCCAGGCAACTATGGCTACACCTTC
CDR3 protein: CASSYPGNYGYTF

J gene: TRBJ1-2
D gene: TRBD1
V gene: TRBV15
clone size: NA
CDR3 DNA: TGTGCCACCAGTTCTAACGAATTGGGGACAGGCTCCGCTAACTATGGCTACACCTTC
CDR3 protein: CATSSNELGTGSANYGYTF

J gene: TRBJ1-1
D gene: NA
V gene: TRBV7-9
clone size: once
CDR3 DNA: TGTGCCAGCAGCTTAGAAGGGACAAAGAACACTGAAGCTTTCTTT
CDR3 protein: CASSLEGTKNTEAFF

J gene: TRBJ2-5
D gene: NA
V gene: TRBV6-5
clone size: NA
CDR3 DNA: TGTGCCAGCAGTTCGGACTCCGAGGGAGTTGGGACCCAGTACTTC
CDR3 protein: CASSSDSEGVGTQYF

J gene: TRBJ1-5
D gene: NA
V gene: TRBV25-1
clone size: NA
CDR3 DNA: TGTGCCAGCATCAGGCTAGGGAGGGGACAGCCCCAGCATTTT
CDR3 protein: CASIRLGRGQPQHF

J gene: TRBJ1-2
D gene: NA
V gene: TRBV14
clone size: NA
CDR3 DNA: TGTGCCAGCAGCCAAGGAGGGTTTGGCGGCTACACCTTC
CDR3 protein: CASSQGGFGGYTF

J gene: TRBJ2-7
D gene: TRBD2
V gene: TRBV7-2
clone size: NA
CDR3 DNA: TGTGCCAGCAGCCAGCGGGGGGGGCGAGAGGGCGAGCAGTACTTC
CDR3 protein: CASSQRGGREGEQYF

J gene: TRBJ2-1
D gene: TRBD2
V gene: TRBV7-9
clone size: NA
CDR3 DNA: TGTGCCAGCAGCCAAAGCGGGGGGGCCTACAATGAGCAGTTCTTC
CDR3 protein: CASSQSGGAYNEQFF

J gene: TRBJ1-6
D gene: NA
V gene: TRBV7-2
clone size: NA
CDR3 DNA: TGTGCCAGCAGCTTAGCAGGGGATTATTCACCCCTCCACTTT
CDR3 protein: CASSLAGDYSPLHF

J gene: TRBJ2-7
D gene: NA
V gene: TRBV12-5
clone size: NA
CDR3 DNA: TGTGCTAGTGGTTCCGTCCGAGGGTACGAGCAGTACTTC
CDR3 protein: CASGSVRGYEQYF

J gene: TRBJ2-6
D gene: TRBD2
V gene: TRBV9
clone size: NA
CDR3 DNA: TGTGCCAGCAGCGTGGATATGCGGGGGGCCGGGGCCAACGTCCTGACTTTC
CDR3 protein: CASSVDMRGAGANVLTF

J gene: TRBJ2-1
D gene: TRBD2
V gene: TRBV4-1
clone size: NA
CDR3 DNA: TGCGCCAGCAGGCTCGGACTAGCGGAATACAATGAGCAGTTCTTC
CDR3 protein: CASRLGLAEYNEQFF

J gene: TRBJ1-1
D gene: NA
V gene: TRBV21-1
clone size: NA
CDR3 DNA: TGTGCCAGCACCCACAGGGGGCTAGCTTTCTTT
CDR3 protein: CASTHRGLAFF

J gene: TRBJ2-5
D gene: NA
V gene: TRBV14
clone size: NA
CDR3 DNA: TGTGCCAGCAGCCAAGAGGGGACATTGCAAGAGACCCAGTACTTC
CDR3 protein: CASSQEGTLQETQYF

J gene: TRBJ1-5
D gene: TRBD1
V gene: TRBV19
clone size: NA
CDR3 DNA: TGTGCCAGTAGCCGGACAGGGGCGGATCAGCCCCAGCATTTT
CDR3 protein: CASSRTGADQPQHF

J gene: TRBJ1-6
D gene: TRBD1
V gene: TRBV6-5
clone size: NA
CDR3 DNA: TGTGCCAGCAGACCGACAGGGATTAATTCACCCCTCCACTTT
CDR3 protein: CASRPTGINSPLHF

J gene: TRBJ2-3
D gene: TRBD2
V gene: TRBV19
clone size: NA
CDR3 DNA: TGTGCCAGTTCGAATTGGACTAGCGGGGGAAATACGCAGTATTTT
CDR3 protein: CASSNWTSGGNTQYF

J gene: TRBJ2-3
D gene: TRBD1
V gene: TRBV7-9
clone size: few
CDR3 DNA: TGTGCCAGCACCACAGGGGGCAGTGCAGATACGCAGTATTTT
CDR3 protein: CASTTGGSADTQYF

J gene: TRBJ2-1
D gene: TRBD2
V gene: TRBV9
clone size: NA
CDR3 DNA: TGTGCCAGCAGCACACTAAAAGCGGGGGGCCCGGGGGAGCAGTTCTTC
CDR3 protein: CASSTLKAGGPGEQFF

J gene: TRBJ2-3
D gene: NA
V gene: TRBV18
clone size: NA
CDR3 DNA: TGTGCCAGCTCACCCTCTAGCACAGATACGCAGTATTTT
CDR3 protein: CASSPSSTDTQYF

J gene: TRBJ2-5
D gene: TRBD2
V gene: TRBV5-4
clone size: NA
CDR3 DNA: TGTGCCAGCAGCGGGCGGGGGGGAGCCCTAGGGGAGACCCAGTACTTC
CDR3 protein: CASSGRGGALGETQYF

J gene: TRBJ2-1
D gene: TRBD2
V gene: TRBV7-9
clone size: NA
CDR3 DNA: TGTGCCAGCAGCCCGCGCGGGGGGACCTCCTACAATGAGCAGTTCTTC
CDR3 protein: CASSPRGGTSYNEQFF

J gene: TRBJ1-4
D gene: TRBD1
V gene: TRBV29-1
clone size: NA
CDR3 DNA: TGCAGCGTTAGGGACAGGGGTGCAACTAATGAAAAACTGTTTTTT
CDR3 protein: CSVRDRGATNEKLFF

J gene: TRBJ1-1
D gene: NA
V gene: TRBV18
clone size: NA
CDR3 DNA: TGTGCCAGCTCCTGGACAGCCAACATGAACACTGAAGCTTTCTTT
CDR3 protein: CASSWTANMNTEAFF

J gene: TRBJ2-6
D gene: NA
V gene: TRBV27
clone size: NA
CDR3 DNA: TGTGCCACCGGAGGGTTGGGGACGGACCGGACGGGTCCCACATCTGGGGCCAACGTCCTGACTTTC
CDR3 protein: CATGGLGTDRTGPTSGANVLTF

J gene: TRBJ2-1
D gene: TRBD2
V gene: TRBV6-1
clone size: NA
CDR3 DNA: TGTGCCAGCAGTGAATCTCCCGCTAGCGGGGGTTCCTACAATGAGCAGTTCTTC
CDR3 protein: CASSESPASGGSYNEQFF

J gene: TRBJ2-1
D gene: TRBD1
V gene: TRBV5-1
clone size: NA
CDR3 DNA: TGCGCCAGCAGCTTGGTGGGACAGGAGTACAATGAGCAGTTCTTC
CDR3 protein: CASSLVGQEYNEQFF

J gene: TRBJ2-2
D gene: NA
V gene: TRBV7-9
clone size: NA
CDR3 DNA: TGTGCCAGCAGCCCCCAAGGACAAGCCACCGGGGAGCTGTTTTTT
CDR3 protein: CASSPQGQATGELFF

J gene: TRBJ1-1
D gene: NA
V gene: TRBV14
clone size: NA
CDR3 DNA: TGTGCCAGCAGCCATCTCGGGGGGGCGGTGAACACTGAAGCTTTCTTT
CDR3 protein: CASSHLGGAVNTEAFF

J gene: TRBJ1-1
D gene: NA
V gene: TRBV7-9
clone size: NA
CDR3 DNA: TGTGCCAGCAGCTTCGGAGGGGCGGGCACTGAAGCTTTCTTT
CDR3 protein: CASSFGGAGTEAFF

J gene: TRBJ2-5
D gene: TRBD2
V gene: TRBV7-9
clone size: NA
CDR3 DNA: TGTGCCAGCAGCTTCGGGCGGGGGGCCTTACCTCAAGAGACCCAGTACTTC
CDR3 protein: CASSFGRGALPQETQYF

J gene: TRBJ2-7
D gene: NA
V gene: TRBV30
clone size: NA
CDR3 DNA: TGTGCCTGGAGTCATCAGGGGCTCTACGAGCAGTACTTC
CDR3 protein: CAWSHQGLYEQYF

J gene: TRBJ2-3
D gene: NA
V gene: TRBV4-3
clone size: NA
CDR3 DNA: TGCGCCAGCAGCCAAGAGGTGGCAGGGTCAGGAGATACGCAGTATTTT
CDR3 protein: CASSQEVAGSGDTQYF

J gene: TRBJ2-5
D gene: NA
V gene: TRBV5-1
clone size: NA
CDR3 DNA: TGCGCCAGCAGCTTGAAGGGGCGGGAGACCCAGTACTTC
CDR3 protein: CASSLKGRETQYF

J gene: TRBJ1-1
D gene: NA
V gene: TRBV18
clone size: few
CDR3 DNA: TGTGCCAGCTCACATGGGGCGGAGACTGAAGCTTTCTTT
CDR3 protein: CASSHGAETEAFF

J gene: TRBJ2-7
D gene: TRBD1
V gene: TRBV2
clone size: NA
CDR3 DNA: TGTGCCAGCAGTTTAGGACAGGAGAGCTACGAGCAGTACTTC
CDR3 protein: CASSLGQESYEQYF